These 32 T cell receptor beta chains came from one sample sequenced in a study of post-analysis software for immune sequencing data. No antigen has been identified for these receptors. Study findings and constraints: When patients were compared with controls, four or five TRBV segments were more frequent, TRBV5-6, TRBV5-1 and TRBV20-1 among them.

Tagging with unique molecular identifiers was a feature of the TCR beta cDNA libraries. MiXCR was run by TCRdb on the PCR reads, yielding one entry per CDR3 protein. This sample yields roughly 580,000 distinct CDR3 sequences, of which 44% are seen a single time; roughly 1.8% belongs to the top ten. The sample taken for sequencing was blood. The receptors were sampled from a girl aged 10 to 17 with multiple sclerosis.

This chain connects TRBV12-3 or TRBV12-4 to TRBJ2-3; D is ambiguous. There are 12 residues in the CDR3. Trimming pared 7 bases from V and 2 bases from J, leaving 7 bases between. The CDR3 here is CASKGPTDTQYF. In DNA form, the CDR3 reads TGTGCCAGCAAAGGCCCCACAGATACGCAGTATTTT.

The CDR3 coding sequence is TGTGCCAGCAGCCAAGTACTAAACATTCAGTACTTC. Translating it yields CASSQVLNIQYF. The V call is TRBV3-1, the J call TRBJ2-5; the D is unclear. The DNA end is more similar to TRBJ2-4, so the J call may be wrong. Germline CDR1 reads LGHDT; CDR2 reads YNNKEL (reference sequence). The CDR3 length is 12 residues.

The chain's CDR3 is CASSLEWREFPYEQYF. CDR3 nucleotides: TGCGCCAGCAGCTTGGAGTGGCGGGAGTTCCCCTACGAGCAGTACTTC. The chain couples TRBV5-1 to TRBJ2-7; 7 nucleotides match TRBD2. CDR1 is SGHRS, CDR2 YFSETQ, per germline. The CDR3 consists of 16 residues. The ends lost 0 bases at V and 2 bases at J; junction bases unmatched: 8.

The chain links TRBV4-1 to TRBJ2-1; possible D gene TRBD1, 6 bases. This CDR3 contains 16 residues. CDR1 is MGHRA and CDR2 is YSYEKL in the germline V gene. With 3 bases removed from V and 2 bases from J, the gap between germline ends came to 14 bases. In DNA, the CDR3 is TGCGCCAGCAGCCAGGGGGCGGCGAACGCCTACAATGAGCAGTTCTTC. Its translation: CASSQGAANAYNEQFF.

This clonotype was observed a handful of times. The rearrangement links TRBV7-6 to TRBJ2-7, with D perhaps matching TRBD2 (7 bases). Trimming left V 5 bases short and J 1 base short, with 15 bases between. The germline CDR1 and CDR2 sequences are SGHVS and FNYEAQ. The CDR3 is 15 residues long. In DNA form, the CDR3 reads TGTGCCAGCAGCCCCGAGGCGGGGGCGTCCTACGAGCAGTACTTC. It encodes CASSPEAGASYEQYF. The whole variable domain, filled in from reference TRBV7-6 and TRBJ2-7, reads GAGVSQSPRYKVTKRGQDVALRCDPISGHVSLYWYRQALGQGPEFLTYFNYEAQQDKSGLPNDRFSAERPEGSISTLTIQRTEQRDSAMYRCASSPEAGASYEQYFGPGTRLTVT.

V gene TRBV12-3 or TRBV12-4 combines with J gene TRBJ1-2; 8 bases align to TRBD1. V was clipped by 5 bases and J by 6 bases; unmatched bases: 11. The CDR3 is made up of 15 amino acids. Here the CDR3 reads CASSPSWTGWNGYTF. DNA for the CDR3: TGTGCCAGCAGTCCCTCCTGGACAGGGTGGAATGGCTACACCTTC.

V gene TRBV6-6 combines with J gene TRBJ1-2, with D possibly being TRBD1 (6 bases). Germline V gene sequence: CDR1 MNHNY, CDR2 SVGAGI (reference sequence). The CDR3 consists of 16 residues. Trimming pared 6 bases from V and 2 bases from J, leaving 19 bases between. CDR3 in amino acids: CASSPGEAGRNYGYTF. The CDR3 DNA follows: TGTGCCAGCAGCCCAGGGGAAGCCGGGAGGAACTATGGCTACACCTTC.

Ten or more counts support this clonotype. The CDR3: CASSEGTGGADTQYF. DNA of the CDR3: TGTGCCAGCAGTGAGGGGACAGGGGGCGCAGATACGCAGTATTTT. The chain has TRBV6-1 and TRBJ2-3; 12 bases match TRBD1. The CDR3 covers 15 residues. V lost 3 bases and J lost 4; bases outside the gene matches: 2. Germline-derived CDR1 and CDR2 are MNHNS and SASEGT.

This clonotype was detected once. This chain uses TRBV30 with TRBJ2-1, with D uncertain. The CDR3 is made up of 14 amino acids. Germline V gene data show CDR1 as GTSNPN and CDR2 as SVGIG (reference sequence). V was clipped by 0 bases and J by 0 bases, with 6 bases between them. CDR3 in DNA: TGTGCCTGGAGTGTAGGAAACTCCTACAATGAGCAGTTCTTC. Translated: CAWSVGNSYNEQFF.

This clonotype turned up a few times. The gene calls are TRBV5-6 and TRBJ1-2, with 7 positions matching TRBD1. The CDR3 consists of 14 residues. V lost 6 bases, J lost 6 bases, and 11 bases stayed unmatched. The germline CDR1 and CDR2 sequences are SGHDT and YYEEEE. CDR3 amino acids: CASTRTGYYHGYTF. The CDR3 DNA is TGTGCCAGCACCCGGACAGGATACTATCATGGCTACACCTTC.

The rearrangement joins TRBV5-6 to TRBJ2-4, with TRBD2 matching 7 bases. The J call is doubtful: the DNA matches TRBJ2-7 better. Germline CDR1 SGHDT, CDR2 YYEEEE. This CDR3 has 13 residues. The CDR3 sequence is CASSFLGGGEQYF. CDR3 DNA: TGTGCCAGCAGCTTTTTGGGGGGGGGCGAGCAGTACTTC.

In this sample, this clonotype turned up a few times. CDR3 residues: CASSPDGPGYGYTF. CDR3 in DNA: TGTGCCAGCAGCCCCGACGGACCCGGCTATGGCTACACCTTC. The chain couples TRBV7-2 to TRBJ1-2; D is ambiguous. Germline loops: CDR1 SGHTA, CDR2 FQGNSA. V was clipped by 5 bases and J by 4 bases, with 14 bases between them. The CDR3 covers 14 residues.

This clonotype was observed a few times. A read error may account for a junction end that differs from germline. The CDR3 region has the DNA TGCGCCAGCAGCTTGGCTTTAGCGGATCAAGAGACCCAGTACTTC. Amino acids: CASSLALADQETQYF. The gene calls are TRBV7-9 and TRBJ2-5; possibly TRBD2 for D (6 bases). The CDR3 is 15 residues long. Germline-derived CDR1 and CDR2 are SEHNR and FQNEAQ (reference sequence).

The genes are TRBV4-1 and TRBJ2-1; D remains ambiguous. CDR1 and CDR2 (germline): MGHRA, YSYEKL. V gave up 0 bases and J gave up 3 bases, with 12 bases separating them. The CDR3 contains 16 residues. CDR3 sequence: CASSQEPARNYNEQFF. DNA for the CDR3: TGCGCCAGCAGCCAAGAACCAGCGAGAAACTACAATGAGCAGTTCTTC.

This clonotype was counted once. The junction departs from germline at one end; a sequencing error may be responsible. The CDR3 DNA sequence: TGTGCCAGCAGCTTAGCGGGAGGTACAGGGGCGGAGACCCGGTACTTC. Protein sequence: CASSLAGGTGAETRYF. V usage is TRBV7-9 and J usage is TRBJ2-5; D perhaps matches TRBD1 (7 bases). In germline, CDR1 is SEHNR, CDR2 FQNEAQ (reference sequence). The CDR3 is made up of 16 amino acids.

This chain connects TRBV20-1 to TRBJ1-4; the D is unclear. The CDR3 runs 13 residues. V dropped 6 bases and J dropped 6 bases, with 14 bases sitting between them. Per the germline V gene, CDR1 is DFQATT and CDR2 is SNEGSKA (reference sequence). The CDR3 loop is CSAPGGVDEKLFF. DNA for the CDR3: TGCAGTGCCCCGGGCGGGGTTGATGAAAAACTGTTTTTT.

V usage is TRBV29-1 and J usage is TRBJ1-1, with D possibly matching TRBD1 (6 bases). The germline CDR1 and CDR2 sequences are SQVTM and ANQGSEA. Deletions cut 3 bases from V and 5 bases from J, with 13 bases between. The CDR3 totals 13 residues. As DNA, the CDR3 is TGCAGCGTTGACGGAACACAGGGAACTGAAGCTTTCTTT. Protein sequence: CSVDGTQGTEAFF. The full variable domain, in which reference TRBV29-1 and TRBJ1-1 provide the parts outside the CDR3, is SAVISQKPSRDICQRGTSLTIQCQVDSQVTMMFWYRQQPGQSLTLIATANQGSEATYESGFVIDKFPISRPNLTFSTLTVSNMSPEDSSIYLCSVDGTQGTEAFFGQGTRLTVV.

Relative to its sample, this clonotype is medium-sized. Mismatch with germline at one junction end may stem from a read error. The chain joins TRBV5-1 to TRBJ2-5; 11 bases agree with TRBD2. Germline-derived CDR1 and CDR2 are SGHRS and YFSETQ. The length of the CDR3 is 14 residues. CDR3 coding DNA: TGTGCCAGCACCTTAGCGGGGGGGCAGGAGACCCAGTACTTC. Its translation: CASTLAGGQETQYF.

The CDR3 DNA is TGTGCCAGCAGCTTGAGGGACAAGGGAAGTAATGAAAAACTGTTTTTT. Amino acid sequence: CASSLRDKGSNEKLFF. The rearrangement links TRBV5-4 to TRBJ1-4; possibly TRBD1 for D (6 bases). CDR1 SGHNT and CDR2 YYREEE come from the germline V gene (reference sequence). With 1 base removed from V and 4 bases from J, the gap between germline ends came to 14 bases. The CDR3 runs to 16 residues.

The table lists this clonotype with many counts. The genes are TRBV20-1 and TRBJ2-1; D may be TRBD2 (5 bases). Trimming took 5 bases from V and 0 from J, leaving 11 bases between them. This CDR3 contains 14 residues. Germline V CDR1 and CDR2: DFQATT, SNEGSKA (reference sequence). In DNA form, the CDR3 reads TGCAGTGCTTCCGAGCGGAGCTCCTACAATGAGCAGTTCTTC. It yields the protein CSASERSSYNEQFF.

The chain links TRBV29-1 to TRBJ2-2; D may be TRBD1 (6 bases). Trimming took off 4 bases at V and 0 bases at J, with 9 bases between the two ends. CDR1 and CDR2 (germline): SQVTM, ANQGSEA. The CDR3 sequence is 14 residues long. The CDR3 protein is CSVVTGTNTGELFF. The CDR3 coding sequence is TGCAGCGTTGTTACAGGGACGAACACCGGGGAGCTGTTTTTT.

The rearrangement links TRBV3-1 to TRBJ2-1; D uncertain. The CDR3 runs 13 residues. CDR1 and CDR2 from the germline V gene are LGHDT and YNNKEL (reference sequence). The V gene lost 4 bases and the J gene lost 8 bases, with 12 bases spanning the gap. The CDR3 coding sequence is TGTGCCAGCAGCCCTTCCAGGTGGGATGAGCAGTTCTTC. This gives the protein CASSPSRWDEQFF.

V is TRBV7-8 and J is TRBJ2-1; D gene uncertain. Germline V gene data show CDR1 as SGHVS and CDR2 as FQNEAQ. CDR3 size: 16 residues. With 5 bases removed from V and 0 bases from J, the gap between germline ends came to 14 bases. CDR3 nucleotide sequence: TGTGCCAGCAGCCCAGCTGGCCGGACCTCCTACAATGAGCAGTTCTTC. Its translation: CASSPAGRTSYNEQFF.

This clonotype was counted once. The CDR3 loop reads CSVARDFPRNEQYF. In DNA form, the CDR3 reads TGCAGCGTTGCCCGGGACTTTCCTCGGAATGAGCAGTACTTC. The chain uses TRBV29-1 and TRBJ2-5; D may be TRBD2 (6 bases). The germline V gene has CDR1 SQVTM and CDR2 ANQGSEA. The V end was cut by 4 bases, the J end by 11 bases, with 23 bases between. The CDR3 is 14 amino acids.

This rearrangement joins TRBV29-1 to TRBJ1-1; D unresolved. Deletions cut 2 bases from V and 0 bases from J, with 7 bases between. The V gene's germline CDR1 is SQVTM and CDR2 ANQGSEA. CDR3 size: 13 residues. The CDR3 is CSVERPVNTEAFF. The CDR3 DNA is TGCAGCGTTGAACGGCCGGTGAACACTGAAGCTTTCTTT.

This clonotype was observed a handful of times. The V and J genes are TRBV5-1 and TRBJ2-7, with a tentative D call TRBD2 (6 bases). Per the germline V gene, CDR1 is SGHRS and CDR2 is YFSETQ. CDR3 length: 15 amino acids. V was trimmed by 3 bases and J by 0 bases, leaving 13 bases between them. As DNA, the CDR3 is TGCGCCAGCAGCTCCAGTAGCGGTAGCTCCTACGAGCAGTACTTC. It translates to CASSSSSGSSYEQYF. Combining the CDR3 with reference TRBV5-1 and TRBJ2-7 gives the whole variable domain KAGVTQTPRYLIKTRGQQVTLSCSPISGHRSVSWYQQTPGQGLQFLFEYFSETQRNKGNFPGRFSGRQFSNSRSEMNVSTLELGDSALYLCASSSSSGSSYEQYFGPGTRLTVT.

The chain recombines TRBV27 with TRBJ2-7; D may be TRBD1 or TRBD2 (5 bases each). Trimming shortened V by 5 bases and J by 2 bases, and 13 bases separated the two germline ends. The length of the CDR3 is 14 residues. CDR1 and CDR2 from the germline V gene are MNHEY and SMNVEV (reference sequence). The CDR3 sequence: CASSLRDGPYEQYF. CDR3 in DNA: TGTGCCAGCAGTCTGAGGGACGGACCCTACGAGCAGTACTTC.

The chain combines TRBV6-5 with TRBJ1-1, with TRBD1 as a possible D gene (5 bases). The V end was cut by 8 bases, the J end by 5 bases, with 9 bases between. The CDR3 covers 11 residues. Germline V gene sequence: CDR1 MNHEY, CDR2 SVGAGI. Written as DNA, the CDR3 is TGTGCCAGCTGGCGGGGGACTGAAGCTTTCTTT. It specifies CASWRGTEAFF.

This clonotype was observed a handful of times. This chain links TRBV29-1 with TRBJ2-7; 7 bases map to TRBD1. The J call may be incorrect, as the DNA end agrees better with TRBJ2-5. The CDR3 runs to 13 residues. In germline, CDR1 is SQVTM, CDR2 ANQGSEA. The CDR3 nucleotides read TGCAGCGTGGAGTGGGACAGAAAAGAGACCCAGTACTTC. The encoded protein is CSVEWDRKETQYF.

The chain joins TRBV30 to TRBJ2-1, with 9 nucleotides matching TRBD1. Germline trimming cut 2 bases from V and 2 bases from J; bases unmatched to any gene: 4. Germline lookup yields CDR1 GTSNPN and CDR2 SVGIG (reference sequence). The CDR3 spans 15 residues. CDR3 nucleotides: TGTGCCTGGAGTCTGACAGGGGGTCCCTACAATGAGCAGTTCTTC. It translates to CAWSLTGGPYNEQFF.

This clonotype was observed a few times. The chain's CDR3 is CASTQGPLPYEQYF. Written as DNA, the CDR3 is TGTGCCAGCACCCAAGGACCCCTCCCCTACGAGCAGTACTTC. The J gene is TRBJ2-7, the V gene TRBV6-5; D ambiguous. This CDR3 has 14 amino acids. Between the trimmed V and J ends, which lost 7 bases and 2 bases, there was a span of 15 bases. From germline, CDR1 is MNHEY and CDR2 SVGAGI.

In this sample, this clonotype turned up many times. The chain couples TRBV5-1 to TRBJ2-3, with D perhaps TRBD1 or TRBD2 (5 bases each). Looked up from germline, CDR1 is SGHRS and CDR2 is YFSETQ. This CDR3 is built from 14 residues. Trimming cost V 4 bases and J 0 bases, with 9 bases left between them. DNA for the CDR3: TGCGCCAGCAGCCTGGGACCAAGCACAGATACGCAGTATTTT. This gives the protein CASSLGPSTDTQYF. Using reference TRBV5-1 and TRBJ2-3 for the parts outside the CDR3, the full variable domain is KAGVTQTPRYLIKTRGQQVTLSCSPISGHRSVSWYQQTPGQGLQFLFEYFSETQRNKGNFPGRFSGRQFSNSRSEMNVSTLELGDSALYLCASSLGPSTDTQYFGPGTRLTVL.